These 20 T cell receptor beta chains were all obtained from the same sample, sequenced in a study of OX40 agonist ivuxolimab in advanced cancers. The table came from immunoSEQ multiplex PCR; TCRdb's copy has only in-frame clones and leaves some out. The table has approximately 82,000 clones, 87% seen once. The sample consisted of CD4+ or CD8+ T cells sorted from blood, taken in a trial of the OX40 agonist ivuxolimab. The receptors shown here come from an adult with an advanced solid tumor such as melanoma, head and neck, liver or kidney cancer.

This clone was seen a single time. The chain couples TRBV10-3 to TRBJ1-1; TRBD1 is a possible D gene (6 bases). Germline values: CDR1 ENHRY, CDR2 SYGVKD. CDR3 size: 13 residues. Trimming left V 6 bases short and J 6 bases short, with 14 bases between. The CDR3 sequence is CAIRKGQSSEAFF. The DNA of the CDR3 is TGTGCCATCAGAAAAGGACAGAGCTCTGAAGCTTTCTTT.

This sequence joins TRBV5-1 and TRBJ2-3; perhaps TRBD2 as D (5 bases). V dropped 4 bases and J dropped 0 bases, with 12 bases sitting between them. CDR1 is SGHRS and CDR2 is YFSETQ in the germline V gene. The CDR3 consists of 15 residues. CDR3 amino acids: CASSPSSISTDTQYF. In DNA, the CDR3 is TGCGCCAGCAGCCCTAGCTCGATTAGCACAGATACGCAGTATTTT.

CDR3 sequence reads: CASSLGTVSGNTIYF. CDR3 nucleotide sequence: TGCGCCAGCAGCTTGGGGACAGTCTCTGGAAACACCATATATTTT. The gene calls are TRBV5-1 and TRBJ1-3, with a possible D match to TRBD1 (6 bases). With 0 bases removed from V and 0 bases from J, the gap between germline ends came to 7 bases. Germline V CDR1 and CDR2: SGHRS, YFSETQ. This CDR3 spans 15 amino acids. Filled out from reference TRBV5-1 and TRBJ1-3, the complete variable domain reads KAGVTQTPRYLIKTRGQQVTLSCSPISGHRSVSWYQQTPGQGLQFLFEYFSETQRNKGNFPGRFSGRQFSNSRSEMNVSTLELGDSALYLCASSLGTVSGNTIYFGEGSWLTVV.

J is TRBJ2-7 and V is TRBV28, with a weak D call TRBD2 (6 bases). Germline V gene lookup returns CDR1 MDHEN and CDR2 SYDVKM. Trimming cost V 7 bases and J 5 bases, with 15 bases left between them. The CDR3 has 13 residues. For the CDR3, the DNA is TGTGCCAGCAACACTCCGGGGGACGACGAGCAGTACTTC. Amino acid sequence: CASNTPGDDEQYF.

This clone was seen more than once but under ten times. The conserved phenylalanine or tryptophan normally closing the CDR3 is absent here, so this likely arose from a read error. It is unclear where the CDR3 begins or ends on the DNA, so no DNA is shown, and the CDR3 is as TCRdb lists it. CDR3 sequence: CASSPAGRPSG. V is TRBV5-1 and J is TRBJ2-7; TRBD2, the table's D call, lacks a check against the DNA. Germline CDR1 and CDR2: SGHRS and YFSETQ. Counting both end residues, the CDR3 totals 11 amino acids.

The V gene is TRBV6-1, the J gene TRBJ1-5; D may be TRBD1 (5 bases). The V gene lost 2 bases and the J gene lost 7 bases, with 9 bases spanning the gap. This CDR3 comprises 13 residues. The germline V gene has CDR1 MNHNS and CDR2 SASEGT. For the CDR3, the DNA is TGTGCCAGCAGTGAACAAGAGGGGCAGCCCCAGCATTTT. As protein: CASSEQEGQPQHF.

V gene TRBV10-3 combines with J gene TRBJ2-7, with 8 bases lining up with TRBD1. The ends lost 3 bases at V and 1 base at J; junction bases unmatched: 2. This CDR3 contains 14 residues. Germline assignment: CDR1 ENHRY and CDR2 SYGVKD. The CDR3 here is CAISDTGGSYEQYF. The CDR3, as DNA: TGTGCCATCAGTGACACAGGGGGTTCCTACGAGCAGTACTTC.

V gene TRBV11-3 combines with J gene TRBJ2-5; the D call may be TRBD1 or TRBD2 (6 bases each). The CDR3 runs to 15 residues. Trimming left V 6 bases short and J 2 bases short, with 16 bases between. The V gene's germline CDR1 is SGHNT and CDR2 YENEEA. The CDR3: CASSHRGDHQETQYF. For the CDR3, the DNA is TGTGCCAGCAGTCATAGGGGGGACCATCAAGAGACCCAGTACTTC.

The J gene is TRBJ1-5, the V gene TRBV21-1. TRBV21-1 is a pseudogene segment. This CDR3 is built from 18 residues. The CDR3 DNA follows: TGTGCCAGCAGCAACGGGTATTTTTGGCGTGGAGGCAATCAGCCCCAGCATTTT. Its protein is CASSNGYFWRGGNQPQHF.

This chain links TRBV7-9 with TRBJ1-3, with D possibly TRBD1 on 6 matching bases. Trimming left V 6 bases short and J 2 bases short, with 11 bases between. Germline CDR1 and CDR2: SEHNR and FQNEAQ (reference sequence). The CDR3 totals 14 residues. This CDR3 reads CASRQQGAGNTIYF. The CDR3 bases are TGTGCCAGCAGGCAACAGGGAGCTGGAAACACCATATATTTT.

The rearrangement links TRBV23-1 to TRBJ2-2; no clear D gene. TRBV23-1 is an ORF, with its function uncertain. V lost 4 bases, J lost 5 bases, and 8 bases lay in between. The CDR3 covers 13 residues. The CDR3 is CASSLGTTGELFF. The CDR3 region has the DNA TGCGCCAGCAGTCTCGGAACAACCGGGGAGCTGTTTTTT.

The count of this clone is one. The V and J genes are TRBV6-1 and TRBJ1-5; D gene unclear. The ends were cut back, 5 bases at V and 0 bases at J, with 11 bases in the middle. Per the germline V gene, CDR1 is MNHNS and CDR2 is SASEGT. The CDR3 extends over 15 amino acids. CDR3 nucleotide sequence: TGTGCCAGCAGTATTACAGCTTATAGCAATCAGCCCCAGCATTTT. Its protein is CASSITAYSNQPQHF.

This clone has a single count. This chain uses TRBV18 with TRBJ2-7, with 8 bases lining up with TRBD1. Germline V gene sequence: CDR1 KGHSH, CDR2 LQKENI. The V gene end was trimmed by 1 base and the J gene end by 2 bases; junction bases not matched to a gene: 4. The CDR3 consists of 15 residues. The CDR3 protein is CASSPRGTGPYEQYF. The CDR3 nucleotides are TGTGCCAGCTCACCACGAGGGACAGGCCCCTACGAGCAGTACTTC. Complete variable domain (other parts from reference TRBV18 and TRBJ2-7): NAGVMQNPRHLVRRRGQEARLRCSPMKGHSHVYWYRQLPEEGLKFMVYLQKENIIDESGMPKERFSAEFPKEGPSILRIQQVVRGDSAAYFCASSPRGTGPYEQYFGPGTRLTVT.

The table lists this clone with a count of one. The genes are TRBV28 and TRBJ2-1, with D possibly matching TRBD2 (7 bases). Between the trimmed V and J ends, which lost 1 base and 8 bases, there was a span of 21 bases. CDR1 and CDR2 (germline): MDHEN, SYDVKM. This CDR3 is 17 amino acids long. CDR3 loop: CASSLYPVRGGDYEQFF. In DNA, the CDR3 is TGTGCCAGCAGTTTATACCCAGTGAGGGGGGGTGACTATGAGCAGTTCTTC.

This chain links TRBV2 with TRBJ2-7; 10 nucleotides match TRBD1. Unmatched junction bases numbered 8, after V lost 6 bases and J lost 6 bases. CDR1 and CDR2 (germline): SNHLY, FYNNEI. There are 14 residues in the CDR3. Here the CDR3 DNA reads TGTGCCAGCAGCGGACAGGGACAGGGGACCGAGCAGTACTTC. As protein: CASSGQGQGTEQYF. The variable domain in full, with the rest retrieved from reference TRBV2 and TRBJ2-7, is EPEVTQTPSHQVTQMGQEVILRCVPISNHLYFYWYRQILGQKVEFLVSFYNNEISEKSEIFDDQFSVERPDGSNFTLKIRSTKLEDSAMYFCASSGQGQGTEQYFGPGTRLTVT.

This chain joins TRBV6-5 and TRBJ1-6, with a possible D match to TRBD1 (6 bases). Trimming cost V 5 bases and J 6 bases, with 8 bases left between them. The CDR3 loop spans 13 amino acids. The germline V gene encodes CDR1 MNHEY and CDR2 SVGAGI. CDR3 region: CASSGQFNSPLHF. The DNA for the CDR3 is TGTGCCAGCAGTGGACAGTTTAATTCACCCCTCCACTTT.

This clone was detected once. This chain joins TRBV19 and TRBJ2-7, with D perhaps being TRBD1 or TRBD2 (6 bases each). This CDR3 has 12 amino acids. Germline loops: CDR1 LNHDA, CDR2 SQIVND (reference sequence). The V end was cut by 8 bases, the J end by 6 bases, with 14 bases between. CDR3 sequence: CASGLGGLEQYF. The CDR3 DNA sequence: TGTGCCAGTGGTCTCGGGGGCCTCGAGCAGTACTTC.

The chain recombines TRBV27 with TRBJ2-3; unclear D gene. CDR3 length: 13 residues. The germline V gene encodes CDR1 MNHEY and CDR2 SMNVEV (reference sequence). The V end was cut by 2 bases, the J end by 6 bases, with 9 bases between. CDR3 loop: CASSLLSRDTQYF. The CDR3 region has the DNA TGTGCCAGCAGTTTACTATCCCGTGATACGCAGTATTTT.

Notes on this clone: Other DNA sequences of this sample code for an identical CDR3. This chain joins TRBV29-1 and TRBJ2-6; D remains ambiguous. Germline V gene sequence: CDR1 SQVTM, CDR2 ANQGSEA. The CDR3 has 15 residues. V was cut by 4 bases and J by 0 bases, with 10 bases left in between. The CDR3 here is CSVGSGPSGANVLTF. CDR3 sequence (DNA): TGCAGCGTTGGTTCAGGACCCTCTGGGGCCAACGTCCTGACTTTC.

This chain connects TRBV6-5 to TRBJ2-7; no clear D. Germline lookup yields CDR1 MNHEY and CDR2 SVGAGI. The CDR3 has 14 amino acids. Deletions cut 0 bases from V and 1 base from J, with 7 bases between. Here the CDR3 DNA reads TGTGCCAGCAGTTACTCTGGCCGATCCTACGAGCAGTACTTC. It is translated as CASSYSGRSYEQYF.